This T cell receptor beta chain was identified in a study of blood T cell repertoires in COVID-19. In the authors' workflow: From reference gene primer amplification, estimates of nucleated cell counts were derived. Libraries were prepared by immunoSEQ multiplex PCR; TCRdb keeps only in-frame clonotypes and omits some of them. V, J and clone size reflect that table, while D and trimming were determined from the DNA. The sample lists hundreds of thousands of clones; about 87% were seen once. Across over 20 US areas, participants ranged in age from roughly 18 to 89 years. The sequenced sample was PBMCs or T cells enriched from blood (not recorded which). The receptor's source is a woman between 18 and 29 years old who had recovered from COVID-19.

The CDR3: CASSLVWDRGPYGYTF. The CDR3 nucleotides read TGTGCCAGCAGCTTAGTATGGGACAGGGGGCCCTATGGCTACACCTTC. The chain joins TRBV11-2 to TRBJ1-2; 12 bases are a match to TRBD1. CDR3 length equals 16 residues. After removal of 1 base from V and 4 bases from J, the junction contained 4 bases not matched to a gene. Per the germline V gene, CDR1 is SGHAT and CDR2 is FQNNGV.